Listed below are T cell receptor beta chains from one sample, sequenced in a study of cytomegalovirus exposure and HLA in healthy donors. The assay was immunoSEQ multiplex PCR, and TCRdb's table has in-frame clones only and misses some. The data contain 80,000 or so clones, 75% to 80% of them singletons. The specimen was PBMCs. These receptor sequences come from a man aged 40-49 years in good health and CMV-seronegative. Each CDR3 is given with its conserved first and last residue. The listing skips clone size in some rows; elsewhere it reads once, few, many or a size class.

CAWSRGRAPSTDTQYF few TRBJ2-3 TRBV30
CASGLHRNSYNEQFF . TRBJ2-1 TRBV19
CAISESRLGTDTQYF . TRBJ2-3 TRBV10-3
CASSLAGRERTDTQYF . TRBJ2-3 TRBV5-1
CASSSLQVSSYEQYF . TRBJ2-7 TRBV11-2
CASSIVRGTEAFF . TRBJ1-1 TRBV7-3
CASSQQRETGELFF . TRBJ2-2 TRBV4-2
CASSLTGTDTQYF once TRBJ2-3 TRBV7-6
CASSLHRGTYEQYF . TRBJ2-7 TRBV27
CASHETGFQSYEQYF . TRBJ2-7 TRBV5-1
CAWSAEGGLFF . TRBJ2-2 TRBV30
CASSFTSGDEQFF . TRBJ2-1 TRBV7-2
CASSGKQGNEQFF few TRBJ2-1 TRBV10-1
CASSVGTSGSLNEQFF . TRBJ2-1 TRBV6-1
CSVETSARGYTF . TRBJ1-2 TRBV29-1
CASSLGGTRGTGELFF . TRBJ2-2 TRBV7-9
CAIIGEKLFF . TRBJ1-4 TRBV10-3
CASSRDSKETQYF . TRBJ2-5 TRBV7-3
CASSAGQLNTEAFF . TRBJ1-1 TRBV9
CASSRRLAVPYEQYF few TRBJ2-7 TRBV5-6
CASSEFRTVSYEQYF few TRBJ2-7 TRBV19
CASSLPGLAGLYEQYF . TRBJ2-7 TRBV28
CASTQGVGAQETQYF . TRBJ2-5 TRBV6-1
CASSLPSGRVYEQYF once TRBJ2-7 TRBV7-8
CASSRTSGANEQFF . TRBJ2-1 TRBV7-3
CASRRDTGELFF . TRBJ2-2 TRBV5-6
CASSLAQGISGELFF . TRBJ2-2 TRBV5-6
CASSLGSSGSTGELFF . TRBJ2-2 TRBV5-4
CASSLWGPAGETQYF . TRBJ2-5 TRBV27
CASSLSSSVSGTEAFF . TRBJ1-1 TRBV7-9
CATRGGQSEAEAFF . TRBJ1-1 TRBV15
CASRRGENTEAFF . TRBJ1-1 TRBV10-2
CASKDRVESNQPQHF . TRBJ1-5 TRBV6-6
CASSQEGGGTYNEQFF . TRBJ2-1 TRBV4-1
CASSPLPPRPTSNEKLFF . TRBJ1-4 TRBV18
CASSRTGYNEQFF . TRBJ2-1 TRBV6-1
CASSLTRDRGKAFF . TRBJ1-1 TRBV11-2
CASSYSSREPYEQYF . TRBJ2-7 TRBV6-5
CASSLGGWTGLNYGYTF few TRBJ1-2 TRBV7-8
CASCDRGGETQYF . TRBJ2-5 TRBV19
CASSYSGTGRNTEAFF . TRBJ1-1 TRBV7-2
CASSLSRDRGLNTEAFF . TRBJ1-1 TRBV5-1
CASSLARTDTQYF . TRBJ2-3 TRBV6-5
CASSQDTQREHVTQYF . TRBJ2-3 TRBV4-3
CASSYDPGQGEKLFF . TRBJ1-4 TRBV5-6
CAWSRRVENGYTF . TRBJ1-2 TRBV30
CASSLSGVSGELFF . TRBJ2-2 TRBV28
CASGAGEMGEQFF few TRBJ2-1 TRBV5-1